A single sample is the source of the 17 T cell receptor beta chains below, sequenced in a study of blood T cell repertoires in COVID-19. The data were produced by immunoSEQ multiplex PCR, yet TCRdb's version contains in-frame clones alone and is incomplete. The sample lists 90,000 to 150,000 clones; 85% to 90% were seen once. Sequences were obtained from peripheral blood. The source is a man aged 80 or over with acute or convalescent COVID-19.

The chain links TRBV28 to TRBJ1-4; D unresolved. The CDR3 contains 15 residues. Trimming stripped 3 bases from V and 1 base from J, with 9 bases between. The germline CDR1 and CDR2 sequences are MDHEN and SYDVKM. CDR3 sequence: CASSLWRITNEKLFF. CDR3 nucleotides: TGTGCCAGCAGTTTGTGGCGGATAACTAATGAAAAACTGTTTTTT.

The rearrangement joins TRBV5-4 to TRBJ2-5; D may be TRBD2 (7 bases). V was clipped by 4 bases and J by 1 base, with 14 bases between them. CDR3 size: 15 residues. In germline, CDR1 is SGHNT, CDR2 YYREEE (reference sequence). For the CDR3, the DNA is TGTGCCAGCAGCCAGAGGGGAGGGGGCCAAGAGACCCAGTACTTC. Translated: CASSQRGGGQETQYF.

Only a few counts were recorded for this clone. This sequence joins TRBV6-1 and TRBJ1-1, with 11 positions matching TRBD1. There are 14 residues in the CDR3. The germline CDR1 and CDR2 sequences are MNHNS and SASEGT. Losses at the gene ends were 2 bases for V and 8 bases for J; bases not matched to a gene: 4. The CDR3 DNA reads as TGTGCCAGCAGTGAATTCCGGGACAGGGGGGAAGCTTTCTTT. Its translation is CASSEFRDRGEAFF.

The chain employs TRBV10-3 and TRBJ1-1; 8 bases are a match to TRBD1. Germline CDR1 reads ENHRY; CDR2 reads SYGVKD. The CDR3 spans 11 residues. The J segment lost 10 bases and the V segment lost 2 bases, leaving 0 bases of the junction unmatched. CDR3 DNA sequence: TGTGCCATCAGTGAGACAGGGGGAGCTTTCTTT. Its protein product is CAISETGGAFF.

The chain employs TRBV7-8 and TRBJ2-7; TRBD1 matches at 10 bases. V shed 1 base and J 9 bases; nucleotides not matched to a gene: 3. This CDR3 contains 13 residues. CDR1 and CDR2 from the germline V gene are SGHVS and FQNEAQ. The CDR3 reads CASSLEGDRGQYF. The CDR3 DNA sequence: TGTGCCAGCAGCTTAGAGGGGGACAGGGGGCAGTACTTC.

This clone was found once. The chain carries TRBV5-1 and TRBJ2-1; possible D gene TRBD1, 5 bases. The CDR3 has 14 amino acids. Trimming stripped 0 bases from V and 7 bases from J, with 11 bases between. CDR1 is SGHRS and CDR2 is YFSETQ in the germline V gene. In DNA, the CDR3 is TGCGCCAGCAGCTTGGATGGCAGGGATAATGAGCAGTTCTTC. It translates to CASSLDGRDNEQFF. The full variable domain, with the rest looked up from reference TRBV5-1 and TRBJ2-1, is KAGVTQTPRYLIKTRGQQVTLSCSPISGHRSVSWYQQTPGQGLQFLFEYFSETQRNKGNFPGRFSGRQFSNSRSEMNVSTLELGDSALYLCASSLDGRDNEQFFGPGTRLTVL.

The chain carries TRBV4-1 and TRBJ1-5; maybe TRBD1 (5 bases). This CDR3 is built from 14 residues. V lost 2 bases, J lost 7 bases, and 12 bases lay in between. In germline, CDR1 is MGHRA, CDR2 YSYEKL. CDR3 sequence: CASSQTTGGQPQHF. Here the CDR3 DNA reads TGCGCCAGCAGCCAAACCACCGGGGGGCAGCCCCAGCATTTT.

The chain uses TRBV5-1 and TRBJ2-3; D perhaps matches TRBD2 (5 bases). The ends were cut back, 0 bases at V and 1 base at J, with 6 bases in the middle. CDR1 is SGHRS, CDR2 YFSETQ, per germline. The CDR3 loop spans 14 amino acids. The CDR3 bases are TGCGCCAGCAGCTTGGGGCGGGGCACAGATACGCAGTATTTT. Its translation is CASSLGRGTDTQYF. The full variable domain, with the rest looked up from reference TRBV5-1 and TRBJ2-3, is KAGVTQTPRYLIKTRGQQVTLSCSPISGHRSVSWYQQTPGQGLQFLFEYFSETQRNKGNFPGRFSGRQFSNSRSEMNVSTLELGDSALYLCASSLGRGTDTQYFGPGTRLTVL.

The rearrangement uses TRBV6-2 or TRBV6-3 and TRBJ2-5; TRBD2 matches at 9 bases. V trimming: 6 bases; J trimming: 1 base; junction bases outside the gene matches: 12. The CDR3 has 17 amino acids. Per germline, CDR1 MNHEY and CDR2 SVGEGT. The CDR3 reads CASSKNPVREGQETQYF. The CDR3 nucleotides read TGTGCCAGCAGCAAAAACCCCGTGCGGGAGGGCCAAGAGACCCAGTACTTC.

CDR3 region: CASSSGGPLLEQYF. The DNA of the CDR3 is TGTGCCAGCAGTTCCGGAGGACCCCTTCTCGAGCAGTACTTC. J is TRBJ2-7 and V is TRBV28, with D perhaps matching TRBD2 (5 bases). CDR3 length equals 14 residues. V dropped 4 bases and J dropped 6 bases, with 16 bases sitting between them. Germline CDR1 is MDHEN and CDR2 is SYDVKM. The whole variable domain, remainder taken from reference TRBV28 and TRBJ2-7, is DVKVTQSSRYLVKRTGEKVFLECVQDMDHENMFWYRQDPGLGLRLIYFSYDVKMKEKGDIPEGYSVSREKKERFSLILESASTNQTSMYLCASSSGGPLLEQYFGPGTRLTVT.

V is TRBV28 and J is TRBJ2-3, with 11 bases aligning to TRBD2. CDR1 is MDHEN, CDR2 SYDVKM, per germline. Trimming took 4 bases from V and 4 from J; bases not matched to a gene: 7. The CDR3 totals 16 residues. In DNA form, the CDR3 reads TGTGCCAGCAGTTCCCCCACTAGCGGGGGCTCAGATACGCAGTATTTT. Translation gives CASSSPTSGGSDTQYF.

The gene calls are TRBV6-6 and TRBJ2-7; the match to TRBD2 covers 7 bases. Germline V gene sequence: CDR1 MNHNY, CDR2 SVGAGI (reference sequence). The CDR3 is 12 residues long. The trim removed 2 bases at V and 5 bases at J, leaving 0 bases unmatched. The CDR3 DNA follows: TGTGCCAGCAGTTACGCGGGAGACGAGCAGTACTTC. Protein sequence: CASSYAGDEQYF.

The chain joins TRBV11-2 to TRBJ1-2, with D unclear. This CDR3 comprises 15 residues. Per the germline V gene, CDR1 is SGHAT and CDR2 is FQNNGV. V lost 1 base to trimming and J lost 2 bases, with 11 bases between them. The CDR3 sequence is CASSLVETWNYGYTF. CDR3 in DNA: TGTGCCAGCAGCTTAGTAGAGACATGGAACTATGGCTACACCTTC. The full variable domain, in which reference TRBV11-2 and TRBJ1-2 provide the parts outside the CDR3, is EAGVAQSPRYKIIEKRQSVAFWCNPISGHATLYWYQQILGQGPKLLIQFQNNGVVDDSQLPKDRFSAERLKGVDSTLKIQPAKLEDSAVYLCASSLVETWNYGYTFGSGTRLTVV.

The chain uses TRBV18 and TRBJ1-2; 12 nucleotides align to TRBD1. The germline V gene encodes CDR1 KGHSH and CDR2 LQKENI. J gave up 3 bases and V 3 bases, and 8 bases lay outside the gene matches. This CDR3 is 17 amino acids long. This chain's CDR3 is CASSPGTGGAYDYGYTF. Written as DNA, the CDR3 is TGTGCCAGCTCACCCGGGACAGGGGGCGCTTATGACTATGGCTACACCTTC. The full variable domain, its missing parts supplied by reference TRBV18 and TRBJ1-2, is NAGVMQNPRHLVRRRGQEARLRCSPMKGHSHVYWYRQLPEEGLKFMVYLQKENIIDESGMPKERFSAEFPKEGPSILRIQQVVRGDSAAYFCASSPGTGGAYDYGYTFGSGTRLTVV.

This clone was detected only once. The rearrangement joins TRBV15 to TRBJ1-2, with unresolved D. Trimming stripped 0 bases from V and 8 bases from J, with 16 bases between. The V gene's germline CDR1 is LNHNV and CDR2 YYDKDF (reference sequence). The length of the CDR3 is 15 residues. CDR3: CATSRDRAQTPGYTF. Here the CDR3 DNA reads TGTGCCACCAGCAGAGATAGAGCACAGACCCCAGGCTACACCTTC.

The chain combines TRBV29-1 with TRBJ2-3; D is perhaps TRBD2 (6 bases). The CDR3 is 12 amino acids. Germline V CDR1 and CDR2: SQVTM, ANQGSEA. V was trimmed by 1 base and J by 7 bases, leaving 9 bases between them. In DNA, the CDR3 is TGCAGCGTTGAAGGTGGAGGGAATACGCAGTATTTT. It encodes CSVEGGGNTQYF.

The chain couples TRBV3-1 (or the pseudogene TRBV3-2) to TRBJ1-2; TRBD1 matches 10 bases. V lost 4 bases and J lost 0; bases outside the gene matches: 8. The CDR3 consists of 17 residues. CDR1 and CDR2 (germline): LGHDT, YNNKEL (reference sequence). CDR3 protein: CASSLLDRGLANYGYTF. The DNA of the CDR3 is TGTGCCAGCAGCCTTCTTGACAGGGGGCTAGCTAACTATGGCTACACCTTC.